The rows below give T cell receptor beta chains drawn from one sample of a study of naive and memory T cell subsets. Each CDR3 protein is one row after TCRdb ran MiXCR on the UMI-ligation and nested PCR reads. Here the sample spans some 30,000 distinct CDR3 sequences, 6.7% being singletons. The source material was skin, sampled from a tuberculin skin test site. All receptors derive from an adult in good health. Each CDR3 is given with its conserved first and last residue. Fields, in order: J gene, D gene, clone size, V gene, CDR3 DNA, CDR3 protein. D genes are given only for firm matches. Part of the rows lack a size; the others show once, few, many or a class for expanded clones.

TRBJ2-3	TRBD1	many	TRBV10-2	TGCGCCAGCCAACAGGGGCCGGATACGCAGTATTTT	CASQQGPDTQYF
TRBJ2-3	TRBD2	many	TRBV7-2	TGTGCCAGCAGTCAGACTAGCGTAGATACGCAGTATTTT	CASSQTSVDTQYF
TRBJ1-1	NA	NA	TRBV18	TGTGCCAGCTCACCCCTACAGGAAGCAATGAACACTGAAGCTTTCTTT	CASSPLQEAMNTEAFF
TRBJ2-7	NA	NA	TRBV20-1	TGCAGTGCTCCAGGACACTCCCCCTACGAGCAGTACTTC	CSAPGHSPYEQYF
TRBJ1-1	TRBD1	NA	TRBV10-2	TGCGCCAGCGGGCAGGGGGGCATGAACACTGAAGCTTTCTTT	CASGQGGMNTEAFF
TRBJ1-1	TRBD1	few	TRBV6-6	TGTGCCAGCCTCGATCAGGGGGGTCTAACTGAAGCTTTCTTT	CASLDQGGLTEAFF
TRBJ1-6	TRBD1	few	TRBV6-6	TGTGCCAGCACCTCGCGGACAGGGAATAATTCACCCCTCCACTTT	CASTSRTGNNSPLHF
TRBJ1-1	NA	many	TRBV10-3	TGTGCCATCAGTGGCGGCCAGAACACTGAAGCTTTCTTT	CAISGGQNTEAFF
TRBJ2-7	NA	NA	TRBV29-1	TGCAGCGTTGGAGAGGGGTTAACCTACGAGCAGTACTTC	CSVGEGLTYEQYF
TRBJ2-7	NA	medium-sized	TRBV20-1	TGCAGTGCTAGTCGGACAGGAGGGATGTACGAGCAGTACTTC	CSASRTGGMYEQYF
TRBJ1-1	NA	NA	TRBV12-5	TGTGCTAGTGGTTTGGAAATGAACACTGAAGCTTTCTTT	CASGLEMNTEAFF
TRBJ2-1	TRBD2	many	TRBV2	TGTGCCAGCAGTGAGGGACTACTCCAATGGCGGCAGTTCTTC	CASSEGLLQWRQFF
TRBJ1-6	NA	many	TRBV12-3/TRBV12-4	TGTGCCAGCAGCCGGACAGCCTCCTATAATTCACCCCTCCACTTT	CASSRTASYNSPLHF
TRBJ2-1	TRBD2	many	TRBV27	TGTGCCAGCAGTTTACAGACTAGCGGGGGTTTAGACAATGAGCAGTTCTTC	CASSLQTSGGLDNEQFF
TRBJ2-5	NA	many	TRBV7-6	TGTGCCAGCGTTCCGGGAAGTCAAGAGACCCAGTACTTC	CASVPGSQETQYF
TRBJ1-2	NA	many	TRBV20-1	TGCAGTAGCGAGATGACAGCTAACTATGGCTACACCTTC	CSSEMTANYGYTF
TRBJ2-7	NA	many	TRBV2	TGTGCCAGCAGTGACCCGGGGCCGACCCTGGGGCCGCCTTCTTTATACGAGCAGTACTTC	CASSDPGPTLGPPSLYEQYF
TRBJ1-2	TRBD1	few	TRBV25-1	TGTGCCAGCAGTGACACCGGGACAGCAATTTATGGCTACACCTTC	CASSDTGTAIYGYTF
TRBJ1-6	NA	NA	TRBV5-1	TGCGCCAGCAGCTTCGAAGGGAGCTGGAGTTCACCCCTCCACTTT	CASSFEGSWSSPLHF
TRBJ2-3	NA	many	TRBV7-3	TGTGCCAGCAGCTTAAGGGGTATCCCCACAGATACGCAGTATTTT	CASSLRGIPTDTQYF
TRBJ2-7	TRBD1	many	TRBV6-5	TGTGCCAGCAGTGGGACAGGGTGCCTCTACGAGCAGTACTTC	CASSGTGCLYEQYF
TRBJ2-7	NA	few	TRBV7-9	TGTGCCAGCAGCTTAGGGATCTCCTACGAGCAGTACTTC	CASSLGISYEQYF
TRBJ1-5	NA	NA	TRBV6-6	TGTGCCAGCAGTTACGACAGGCTAGGGGATCAGCCCCAGCATTTT	CASSYDRLGDQPQHF
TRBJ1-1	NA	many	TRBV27	TGTGCCAGCAGGGCACAGGGATTCGCGAACACTGAAGCTTTCTTT	CASRAQGFANTEAFF
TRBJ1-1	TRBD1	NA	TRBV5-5	TGTGCCAGCAGCCCGGACAGGGGGTCCCCCCGGGTCACTGAAGCTTTCTTT	CASSPDRGSPRVTEAFF
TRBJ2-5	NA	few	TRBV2	TGTGCCAGCAGTGAGACTTTCAAAGAGACCCAGTACTTC	CASSETFKETQYF
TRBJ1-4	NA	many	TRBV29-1	TGCAGCGTTGCAACACAAAATAATGAAAAACTGTTTTTT	CSVATQNNEKLFF
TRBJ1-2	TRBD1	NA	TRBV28	TGTGCCAGCAGTGCCTTGACAGGGTCGAATGGCTACACCTTC	CASSALTGSNGYTF
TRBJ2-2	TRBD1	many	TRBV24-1	TGTGCCACCAGTGACGCGAGGGACAGGGGGCGCGTGGGGACCGGGGAGCTGTTTTTT	CATSDARDRGRVGTGELFF
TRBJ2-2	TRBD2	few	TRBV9	TGTGCCAGCAGCGTAGGGCTAGCGGGGGGGGCGAACACCGGGGAGCTGTTTTTT	CASSVGLAGGANTGELFF
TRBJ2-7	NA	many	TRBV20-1	TGCAGTGCTAGAGGTCCCTCTGGCGGTTCCTACGAGCAGTACTTC	CSARGPSGGSYEQYF
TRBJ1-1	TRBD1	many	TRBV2	TGTGCCAGCAGTGAAGCACCAGGGGGTCATGGAAACACTGAAGCTTTCTTT	CASSEAPGGHGNTEAFF
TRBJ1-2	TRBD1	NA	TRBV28	TGTGCCAGCAGTTTATCTCGTGACAGGGGAGGATGGACATATGGCGACACCTTC	CASSLSRDRGGWTYGDTF
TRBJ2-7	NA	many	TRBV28	TGTGCCAGCAGTTTAAGCCAGTCGGAGCAGTACTTC	CASSLSQSEQYF
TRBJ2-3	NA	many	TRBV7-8	TGTGCCAGCAGCCAGATAGGGGGGTCTAGCACAGATACGCAGTATTTT	CASSQIGGSSTDTQYF